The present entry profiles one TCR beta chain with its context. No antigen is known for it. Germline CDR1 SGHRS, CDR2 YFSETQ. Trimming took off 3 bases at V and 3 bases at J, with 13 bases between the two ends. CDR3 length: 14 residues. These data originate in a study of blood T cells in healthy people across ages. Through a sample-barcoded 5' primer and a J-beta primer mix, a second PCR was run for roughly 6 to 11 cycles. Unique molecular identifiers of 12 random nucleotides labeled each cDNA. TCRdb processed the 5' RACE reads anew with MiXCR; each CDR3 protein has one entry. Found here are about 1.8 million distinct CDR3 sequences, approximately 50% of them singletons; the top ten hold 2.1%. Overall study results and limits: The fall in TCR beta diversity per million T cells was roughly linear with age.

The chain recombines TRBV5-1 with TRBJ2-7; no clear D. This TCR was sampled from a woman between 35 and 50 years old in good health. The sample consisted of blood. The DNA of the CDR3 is TGCGCCAGCAGCTCGCAATCCAGCTTCTACGAGCAGTACTTC. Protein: CASSSQSSFYEQYF.